These T cell receptor beta chains were read from a single sample in a study of blood T cell repertoires in COVID-19. Sequencing was performed with immunoSEQ multiplex PCR; in TCRdb, only in-frame clones are kept and a portion is missing. The data contain about 250,000 clones, 85% to 90% of them singletons. Sequencing was performed on PBMCs or T cells enriched from blood (not recorded which). These receptors came from a man aged 35 to 55 who had recovered from COVID-19. CDR3s leave out the opening cysteine and the closing phenylalanine or tryptophan. The D gene is left open where the match is weak.

D gene | J gene | V gene | CDR3 protein
- | TRBJ2-1 | TRBV23-1 | ASSPLGGAHYGEQF
- | TRBJ2-3 | TRBV10-3 | AISDWGESSDTQY
TRBD1 | TRBJ1-5 | TRBV15 | ATSRGEQGNQPQH
- | TRBJ2-1 | TRBV12-3/TRBV12-4 | ASSLGGFNEQF
- | TRBJ2-1 | TRBV7-3 | ASSLWSAAEQF
TRBD2 | TRBJ2-2 | TRBV28 | ASSPRLALNTGELF
- | TRBJ1-6 | TRBV5-1 | ASSLDGGSDSPLH
TRBD1 | TRBJ2-3 | TRBV27 | ASSPGQGPDTQY
- | TRBJ2-3 | TRBV5-1 | ASSLLADSSTDTQY
TRBD2 | TRBJ2-4 | TRBV5-8 | ASSFIGGSIQY
- | TRBJ1-1 | TRBV6-2/TRBV6-3 | ASSYGGQVPF
- | TRBJ2-7 | TRBV7-8 | ASRQNRATSEQY
TRBD2 | TRBJ2-1 | TRBV18 | ASSPLAGGYNEQF
TRBD2 | TRBJ2-2 | TRBV27 | ASSYEREVGTGELF
- | TRBJ1-2 | TRBV3-1/TRBV3-2 | ASSQLRNYGYT
- | TRBJ1-2 | TRBV5-1 | ASSSRVSNYGYT
- | TRBJ1-1 | TRBV29-1 | SVAWRDTEAF
- | TRBJ2-2 | TRBV29-1 | SVVVQGKDGELF
- | TRBJ2-1 | TRBV4-1 | ASSQDRDSYTYNEQF
TRBD1 | TRBJ1-5 | TRBV18 | ASSQQGTGNNQPQH
TRBD1 | TRBJ1-6 | TRBV27 | ASSLGQGGGHNSPLH
- | TRBJ1-1 | TRBV30 | AWNRNTEAF
TRBD2 | TRBJ2-3 | TRBV6-1 | ASSETLAGGWDTQY
TRBD1 | TRBJ1-2 | TRBV3-1/TRBV3-2 | ASSHNRGGPLYGYT
- | TRBJ2-7 | TRBV6-5 | ASSPVSGVQGEQY
- | TRBJ2-1 | TRBV11-2 | ASSFAYLKEQF
- | TRBJ1-2 | TRBV24-1 | ATSGGQWEGYT
- | TRBJ1-1 | TRBV29-1 | SARASAGAEAF
- | TRBJ1-4 | TRBV9 | ASSVDTGQNNEKLF
- | TRBJ1-5 | TRBV4-1 | ASSQVSGPQH
TRBD2 | TRBJ2-1 | TRBV7-6 | ASSTSPQRDWAGEQF
TRBD1 | TRBJ2-7 | TRBV28 | ASRTGGSYEQY
TRBD2 | TRBJ2-3 | TRBV7-3 | ASSSAGGATDTQY
TRBD1 | TRBJ1-1 | TRBV27 | ASSLTGFTEAF
- | TRBJ2-5 | TRBV7-9 | ASRSTLEGDAQETQY
- | TRBJ2-7 | TRBV10-3 | AITSFDEQY
- | TRBJ1-6 | TRBV6-1 | ASSDRTAYNSPLH
- | TRBJ1-2 | TRBV9 | ASSPKGISYGYT
TRBD1 | TRBJ1-3 | TRBV3-1/TRBV3-2 | ASSFDRGLRGNTIY
TRBD1 | TRBJ1-2 | TRBV6-2/TRBV6-3 | ASSSQGALNGYT
- | TRBJ2-7 | TRBV6-2/TRBV6-3 | ASSYTEYEQY
TRBD2 | TRBJ2-3 | TRBV13 | ASSLIRRLAGEWTDTQY
- | TRBJ1-1 | TRBV7-2 | AATRGSGNTEAF
- | TRBJ1-1 | TRBV18 | AAIGVPRHTEAF
- | TRBJ2-5 | TRBV7-3 | ASSRGETQY
- | TRBJ1-5 | TRBV18 | ASSLTTPGGVGNQPQH
- | TRBJ2-3 | TRBV11-2 | ASSSGERGTQY
- | TRBJ2-5 | TRBV27 | ASSLLGYQETQY
- | TRBJ2-1 | TRBV9 | ASSDQLRNEQF
TRBD1 | TRBJ2-7 | TRBV19 | ASSGTGGAREQY